The 23 T cell receptor beta chains below come from one sample, sequenced in a study of blood T cell repertoires in COVID-19. Sequenced by immunoSEQ multiplex PCR; TCRdb stores in-frame clones only, minus some. This sample has under 150,000 clones, with around 80% found just once. The sequencing sample was made of peripheral blood. Every receptor here comes from a man in his 70s with acute or convalescent COVID-19.

The chain joins TRBV2 to TRBJ2-4; 9 positions agree with TRBD1. The CDR3 sequence is 13 residues long. Trimming at V came to 3 bases and at J to 6 bases, leaving 0 bases not matched to a gene. Germline CDR1 reads SNHLY; CDR2 reads FYNNEI. This chain's CDR3 is CASSEGQGNIQYF. DNA of the CDR3: TGTGCCAGCAGTGAGGGACAGGGAAACATTCAGTACTTC.

The chain employs TRBV3-1 (or the pseudogene TRBV3-2) and TRBJ2-7, with TRBD1 as a possible D gene (5 bases). Trimming cost V 1 base and J 7 bases, with 8 bases left between them. The length of the CDR3 is 12 residues. CDR1 LGHDT and CDR2 YNNKEL come from the germline V gene (reference sequence). The CDR3 coding sequence is TGTGCCAGCAGCCAAGCAGGGTTTGAGCAGTACTTC. Amino acids: CASSQAGFEQYF.

The V call is TRBV5-5, the J call TRBJ1-3, with D perhaps TRBD1 (6 bases). V was clipped by 4 bases and J by 1 base, with 12 bases between them. Germline V gene lookup returns CDR1 SGHKS and CDR2 YYEKEE (reference sequence). The CDR3 runs 15 residues. The CDR3 reads CASSLPTGSGNTIYF. For the CDR3, the DNA is TGTGCCAGCAGCCTCCCGACAGGTTCTGGAAACACCATATATTTT. The full variable domain, completed using reference TRBV5-5 and TRBJ1-3, is DAGVTQSPTHLIKTRGQQVTLRCSPISGHKSVSWYQQVLGQGPQFIFQYYEKEERGRGNFPDRFSARQFPNYSSELNVNALLLGDSALYLCASSLPTGSGNTIYFGEGSWLTVV.

V usage is TRBV5-1 and J usage is TRBJ2-2; the D gene is possibly TRBD1 (5 bases). Trimming took 0 bases from V and 5 from J, leaving 8 bases between them. Germline V gene sequence: CDR1 SGHRS, CDR2 YFSETQ. The CDR3 spans 14 residues. CDR3 loop: CASSLDRLTGELFF. For the CDR3, the DNA is TGCGCCAGCAGCTTGGACAGGCTAACCGGGGAGCTGTTTTTT.

The chain recombines TRBV30 with TRBJ2-7; tentatively, D is TRBD2 (5 bases). CDR3 length: 13 residues. The ends were cut back, 4 bases at V and 2 bases at J, with 12 bases in the middle. Looked up from germline, CDR1 is GTSNPN and CDR2 is SVGIG (reference sequence). CDR3: CAWKAGVPYEQYF. CDR3 DNA sequence: TGTGCCTGGAAGGCGGGCGTTCCCTACGAGCAGTACTTC.

In the case of this clone: Germline is not matched at one junction end, which may reflect a read error. This chain connects TRBV6-5 to TRBJ1-2; 10 positions match TRBD1. There are 13 residues in the CDR3. From germline, CDR1 is MNHEY and CDR2 SVGAGI. The CDR3 region is CASSRTGQGEISF. The CDR3, as DNA: TGTGCCAGCAGCCGTACCGGACAGGGGGAGATTAGCTTC.

This chain links TRBV30 with TRBJ1-2, with D maybe TRBD1 (5 bases). Germline V gene lookup returns CDR1 GTSNPN and CDR2 SVGIG (reference sequence). The CDR3 spans 15 residues. V was clipped by 1 base and J by 8 bases, with 20 bases between them. CDR3 in DNA: TGTGCCTGGAGTGCCGGATCCCATGGGGCCGGGGGCTACACCTTC. It encodes CAWSAGSHGAGGYTF.

In this sample, this clone turned up once. The chain has TRBV20-1 and TRBJ1-2; a possible D gene is TRBD1 (6 bases). The CDR3 runs to 11 residues. CDR1 is DFQATT, CDR2 SNEGSKA, per germline (reference sequence). The V end lost 5 bases, the J end lost 3 bases, and 7 bases lay between the germline ends. Written as DNA, the CDR3 is TGCAGTGCTCGACAGGACTATGGCTACACCTTC. Its protein product is CSARQDYGYTF.

The chain uses TRBV12-3 or TRBV12-4 and TRBJ1-2; TRBD1 agrees at 8 bases. Trimming cost V 4 bases and J 5 bases; bases outside gene matches: 3. The CDR3 covers 13 residues. This chain's CDR3 is CASSWTGQYGYTF. DNA of the CDR3: TGTGCCAGCAGTTGGACAGGGCAGTATGGCTACACCTTC.

This chain links TRBV19 with TRBJ1-6, with 8 bases aligning to TRBD1. Looked up from germline, CDR1 is LNHDA and CDR2 is SQIVND (reference sequence). The CDR3 totals 15 residues. The V and J ends lost 0 bases and 10 bases, in that order; junction bases with no gene match: 5. The CDR3 protein is CASSIETGVSSPLHF. Here the CDR3 DNA reads TGTGCCAGTAGTATAGAGACAGGGGTAAGCTCACCCCTCCACTTT.

The chain is built from TRBV15 and TRBJ2-5; 8 positions agree with TRBD2. J gave up 1 base and V 1 base, and 8 bases lay outside the gene matches. CDR1 and CDR2 from the germline V gene are LNHNV and YYDKDF (reference sequence). This CDR3 comprises 17 residues. In DNA form, the CDR3 reads TGTGCCACCAGCAGAGTGGCCGGCGGGGGGTCCCAAGAGACCCAGTACTTC. Its protein product is CATSRVAGGGSQETQYF.

The genes are TRBV29-1 and TRBJ2-1; 7 positions match TRBD2. The CDR3 contains 14 residues. From germline, CDR1 is SQVTM and CDR2 ANQGSEA. With 1 base clipped from V and 8 bases from J, the junction kept 8 bases outside the gene matches. The CDR3 loop is CSVEGLAGVDEQFF. The CDR3 DNA is TGCAGCGTTGAAGGACTAGCTGGGGTCGATGAGCAGTTCTTC.

The CDR3 nucleotides are TGTGCCAGCAGTGAAGAGGTCCAGCGTAATTCACCCCTCCACTTT. It translates to CASSEEVQRNSPLHF. The chain recombines TRBV6-1 with TRBJ1-6; no clear D. The CDR3 runs to 15 residues. Trimming stripped 1 base from V and 6 bases from J, with 10 bases between. CDR1 is MNHNS and CDR2 is SASEGT in the germline V gene.

This clone was detected once. The chain employs TRBV18 and TRBJ2-5, with D tentatively TRBD1 (7 bases). The CDR3 covers 15 residues. Deletions cut 3 bases from V and 1 base from J, with 12 bases between. Germline-derived CDR1 and CDR2 are KGHSH and LQKENI. CDR3 in amino acids: CASSPYQGGQETQYF. DNA for the CDR3: TGTGCCAGCTCACCCTATCAGGGGGGCCAAGAGACCCAGTACTTC.

The rearrangement uses TRBV12-2 and TRBJ2-7; TRBD1 is the table's D call, not checked against the DNA. TRBV12-2 is deemed a pseudogene. The CDR3 has 14 residues. CDR3 DNA: TGTGCAAGTCGCTTATCACTCAGGGGCAGTTTTGAGTACTTC. The encoded protein is CASRLSLRGSFEYF.

This sequence joins TRBV14 and TRBJ1-4, with a possible D match to TRBD1 (6 bases). This CDR3 has 15 amino acids. V lost 4 bases and J lost 8, with 17 bases in between. Germline assignment: CDR1 SGHDN and CDR2 FVKESK. The CDR3 region is CASSPQTGGYEKLFF. CDR3 in DNA: TGTGCCAGCAGCCCTCAGACAGGTGGATACGAAAAACTGTTTTTT.

This rearrangement joins TRBV7-3 to TRBJ2-2; 13 positions agree with TRBD2. Germline V gene sequence: CDR1 SGHTA, CDR2 FQGTGA. The CDR3 consists of 16 residues. The J segment lost 10 bases and the V segment lost 2 bases, leaving 7 bases of the junction unmatched. The CDR3 region is CASSLLGLAGSEELFF. For the CDR3, the DNA is TGTGCCAGCAGCTTATTGGGACTAGCGGGGTCCGAGGAGCTGTTTTTT.

The rearrangement uses TRBV5-5 and TRBJ1-2; maybe TRBD1 (5 bases). V dropped 0 bases and J dropped 7 bases, with 13 bases sitting between them. CDR3 size: 14 residues. Germline CDR1 SGHKS, CDR2 YYEKEE (reference sequence). CDR3 protein: CASSLVPAGPGYTF. DNA for the CDR3: TGTGCCAGCAGCTTGGTCCCCGCAGGGCCTGGCTACACCTTC.

The chain joins TRBV9 to TRBJ2-7, with D possibly TRBD2 on 6 matching bases. The CDR3 is 12 amino acids. The germline CDR1 and CDR2 sequences are SGDLS and YYNGEE. The germline V and J ends were trimmed by 5 bases and 7 bases, with 13 bases remaining between them. The DNA for the CDR3 is TGTGCCAGCAGTCACGGGAGCGGGGAGCAGTACTTC. This sequence encodes CASSHGSGEQYF.

The chain couples TRBV4-2 to TRBJ2-3; 7 bases fit TRBD2. V trimming: 0 bases; J trimming: 2 bases; junction bases outside the gene matches: 8. This CDR3 spans 17 amino acids. The V gene's germline CDR1 is LGHNA and CDR2 YNFKEQ. The CDR3 DNA sequence: TGTGCCAGCAGCCAAGAGAGAGCGGGGACGAACACAGATACGCAGTATTTT. This encodes CASSQERAGTNTDTQYF.

The chain recombines TRBV15 with TRBJ2-1; TRBD2 matches 7 bases. Germline CDR1 is LNHNV and CDR2 is YYDKDF (reference sequence). The ends lost 2 bases at V and 7 bases at J; junction bases unmatched: 5. The CDR3 has 14 amino acids. The CDR3 is CATSRRSGENEQFF. The CDR3 bases are TGTGCCACCAGCAGAAGAAGCGGGGAGAATGAGCAGTTCTTC.

The genes are TRBV3-1 (or the pseudogene TRBV3-2) and TRBJ1-2, with D possibly being TRBD1 (5 bases). V was clipped by 1 base and J by 5 bases, with 11 bases between them. CDR1 LGHDT and CDR2 YNNKEL come from the germline V gene (reference sequence). The CDR3 sequence is 14 residues long. CDR3 loop: CASSQGSREYGYTF. The CDR3 nucleotides read TGTGCCAGCAGCCAAGGTAGCAGGGAATATGGCTACACCTTC.

This chain joins TRBV5-8 and TRBJ2-7; TRBD1 aligns across 9 bases. From germline, CDR1 is SGHTS and CDR2 YDEGEE. J gave up 3 bases and V 6 bases, and 7 bases lay outside the gene matches. This CDR3 has 14 residues. In nucleotides, the CDR3 is TGTGCCAGCACCGCGGGACAGGGTATCTACGAGCAGTACTTC. Amino acid sequence: CASTAGQGIYEQYF.